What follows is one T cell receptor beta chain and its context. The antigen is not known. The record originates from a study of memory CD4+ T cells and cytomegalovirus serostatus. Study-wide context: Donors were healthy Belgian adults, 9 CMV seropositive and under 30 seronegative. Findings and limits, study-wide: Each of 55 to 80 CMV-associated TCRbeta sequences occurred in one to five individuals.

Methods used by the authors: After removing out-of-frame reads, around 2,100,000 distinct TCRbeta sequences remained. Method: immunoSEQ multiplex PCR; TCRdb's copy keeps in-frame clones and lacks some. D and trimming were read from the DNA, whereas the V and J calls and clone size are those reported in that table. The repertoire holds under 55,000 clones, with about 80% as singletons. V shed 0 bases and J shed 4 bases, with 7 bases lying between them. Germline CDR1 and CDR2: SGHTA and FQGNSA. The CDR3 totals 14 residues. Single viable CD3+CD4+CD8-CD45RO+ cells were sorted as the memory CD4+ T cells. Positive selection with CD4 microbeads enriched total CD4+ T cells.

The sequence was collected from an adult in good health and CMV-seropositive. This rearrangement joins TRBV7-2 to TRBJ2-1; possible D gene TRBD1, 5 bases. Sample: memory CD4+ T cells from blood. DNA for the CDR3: TGTGCCAGCAGCTTAGCGCGGACATACAATGAGCAGTTCTTC. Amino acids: CASSLARTYNEQFF.